The clone carrying this TCR beta chain was found many times. What it binds is not known. The sample comes from a study of T cells in Graves' hyperthyroidism and ophthalmopathy. The cohort's ophthalmopathy patients, a group with duration under 3 months, had a Clinical Activity Score of at least 3 and a NOSPECS grade of at least 4. Investigators excluded patients with uncontrolled infection, other autoimmune disease, pregnancy or lactation. Around 10 ml fresh peripheral blood yielded the PBMCs. Whole-study results and caveats: Ophthalmopathy and stable hyperthyroidism were told apart by a 13 V-J model.

V trimming: 3 bases; J trimming: 3 bases; junction bases outside the gene matches: 8. The CDR3 runs 15 residues. Germline CDR1 is SGHTA and CDR2 is FQGNSA. Authors of the study amplified TCR beta CDR3 regions from RNA transcripts. HTBI primers drove first-round RT-PCR of the TCR CDR3. TCRdb processed the multiplex PCR reads anew with MiXCR; each CDR3 protein has one entry. The sample shows 300,000 to 450,000 distinct CDR3 sequences, 18% of them seen only once. The sequence was collected from a middle-aged woman with Graves' ophthalmopathy. The rearrangement links TRBV7-2 to TRBJ2-7, with 7 bases identical to TRBD2. The sample taken for sequencing was blood. CDR3 sequence reads: CASSFGSGLRYEQYF. The CDR3 nucleotides read TGTGCCAGCAGCTTCGGTAGCGGGTTACGCTACGAGCAGTACTTC.